This T cell receptor (beta chain) emerged from a study of shared clonotypes between healthy human individuals. The study, taken as a whole, reports: Deeper or shallower sequencing was expected to change how clonotypes are shared among donors.

Naive CD8 cells comprised CD45RO-negative, CCR7-positively selected cells, excluding terminally differentiated effector memory CD45RA+ cells. This clone was seen only once. What it binds is unknown. Germline V gene sequence: CDR1 SGHRS, CDR2 YFSETQ. The CDR3 is made up of 13 amino acids. The method was immunoSEQ multiplex PCR; TCRdb's version includes in-frame clones alone and lacks a portion of them. The sample lists over 2,000,000 clones; 90% to 95% were seen once. Sequenced input: naive CD8+ T cells from PBMCs. This clonotype originated in a man between 18 and 35 years old in good health. Some clones in this sample may be carry-over from other donors' samples. This sequence joins TRBV5-1 and TRBJ2-7; 7 nucleotides align to TRBD2. As DNA, the CDR3 is TGCGCGCCCCACGCGGGGGTCCACTACGAGCAGTACTTC. It is translated as CAPHAGVHYEQYF.